The 20 T cell receptor beta chains in this list originate from one sample, sequenced in a study of T cells after yellow fever vaccination. TCRdb re-called the 5' RACE reads through MiXCR, storing one row per CDR3 protein. In the table there are about 250,000 distinct CDR3 sequences, approximately 3.6% of which are singletons. The sequencing here drew on PBMCs, taken 15 days after the yellow fever booster vaccination. These receptors were collected from a man aged 18-30 years who received the YFV17D yellow fever vaccine.

This clonotype showed up many times. The V call is TRBV7-9, the J call TRBJ2-7, with TRBD2 as a possible D gene (6 bases). Trimming took off 0 bases at V and 5 bases at J, with 11 bases between the two ends. The CDR3 has 14 residues. In germline, CDR1 is SEHNR, CDR2 FQNEAQ (reference sequence). This CDR3 reads CASSLAQGLHEQYF. In nucleotides, the CDR3 is TGTGCCAGCAGCTTAGCGCAGGGACTTCACGAGCAGTACTTC.

This clonotype occurred many times. This chain links TRBV20-1 with TRBJ1-2; D is undetermined. The CDR3 sequence is 12 residues long. In germline, CDR1 is DFQATT, CDR2 SNEGSKA (reference sequence). The V end was cut by 7 bases, the J end by 4 bases, with 13 bases between. This chain's CDR3 is CSVHMYPYGYTF. Here the CDR3 DNA reads TGCAGTGTTCACATGTACCCCTATGGCTACACCTTC.

There are many counts of this clonotype. CDR3 nucleotide sequence: TGCAGTGCTAGAGATCGGAGGGACCCAAACACTGAAGCTTTCTTT. Residues: CSARDRRDPNTEAFF. The chain links TRBV20-1 to TRBJ1-1, with a weak D call TRBD1 (5 bases). Germline V gene data show CDR1 as DFQATT and CDR2 as SNEGSKA (reference sequence). V dropped 0 bases and J dropped 2 bases, with 13 bases sitting between them. This CDR3 is built from 15 residues.

This clonotype came up many times. The gene calls are TRBV7-8 and TRBJ2-3; D call uncertain. V lost 5 bases, J lost 2 bases, and 17 bases lay in between. This CDR3 contains 16 residues. The germline gives CDR1 SGHVS, CDR2 FQNEAQ. The CDR3 protein is CASSQVRVRDTDTQYF. Here the CDR3 DNA reads TGTGCCAGCAGCCAGGTACGGGTCCGCGACACAGATACGCAGTATTTT.

This clonotype was counted at least ten times. The chain carries TRBV20-1 and TRBJ2-7; the D is unclear. The CDR3 totals 14 residues. The germline V gene has CDR1 DFQATT and CDR2 SNEGSKA (reference sequence). Deletions cut 1 base from V and 0 bases from J, with 10 bases between. DNA for the CDR3: TGCAGTGCTAGAGCCCCCCAGAGCTCCTACGAGCAGTACTTC. Amino acid sequence: CSARAPQSSYEQYF.

There are many counts of this clonotype. The genes are TRBV7-2 and TRBJ2-5; no clear D. CDR3 length equals 13 residues. Germline V gene lookup returns CDR1 SGHTA and CDR2 FQGNSA. With 3 bases removed from V and 5 bases from J, the gap between germline ends came to 10 bases. The CDR3 spells CASSFKRAETQYF. The CDR3 DNA is TGTGCCAGCAGCTTTAAAAGGGCGGAGACCCAGTACTTC.

This clonotype showed up many times. The genes are TRBV5-5 and TRBJ2-3; 10 nucleotides match TRBD1. This CDR3 has 15 residues. The germline gives CDR1 SGHKS, CDR2 YYEKEE (reference sequence). V shed 4 bases, J shed 2 bases, and the junction held 4 bases outside the gene matches. The CDR3, as DNA: TGTGCCAGCAGCGACCGACAGGGGGCCACAGATACGCAGTATTTT. Amino acids: CASSDRQGATDTQYF.

There are many counts of this clonotype. The rearrangement joins TRBV7-9 to TRBJ2-5, with D possibly TRBD2 on 6 matching bases. This CDR3 comprises 19 residues. Per the germline V gene, CDR1 is SEHNR and CDR2 is FQNEAQ (reference sequence). V was cut by 4 bases and J by 4 bases, with 28 bases left in between. The CDR3 sequence is CASSSQGPRAGRWLETQYF. The CDR3 region has the DNA TGTGCCAGCAGCTCCCAAGGCCCCCGTGCGGGGAGGTGGCTAGAGACCCAGTACTTC.

This clonotype occurred many times. The J gene is TRBJ1-4, the V gene TRBV5-1; 11 bases line up with TRBD1. Germline CDR1 is SGHRS and CDR2 is YFSETQ. CDR3 length equals 16 residues. J gave up 2 bases and V 3 bases, and 3 bases lay outside the gene matches. Here the CDR3 reads CASSWTGGATNEKLFF. DNA for the CDR3: TGCGCCAGCAGCTGGACAGGGGGCGCGACTAATGAAAAACTGTTTTTT.

This clonotype has a count of ten or more. CDR3 nucleotides: TGTGCCAGCAGCGGTACTAGCGGGGGGCCGGAGACCCAGTACTTC. Translated: CASSGTSGGPETQYF. The chain couples TRBV9 to TRBJ2-5; 12 bases match TRBD2. The germline CDR1 and CDR2 sequences are SGDLS and YYNGEE. The length of the CDR3 is 15 residues. After removal of 3 bases from V and 5 bases from J, the junction contained 5 bases not matched to a gene.

This clonotype appeared many times. This chain uses TRBV20-1 with TRBJ2-3; 11 positions agree with TRBD2. The CDR3 extends over 20 amino acids. After removal of 1 base from V and 0 bases from J, the junction contained 15 bases not matched to a gene. CDR1 and CDR2 from the germline V gene are DFQATT and SNEGSKA (reference sequence). The CDR3 DNA reads as TGCAGTGCTAGAGTCAGGGCCAGACTAGCGGGGTTTGCTAGCACAGATACGCAGTATTTT. Its protein is CSARVRARLAGFASTDTQYF.

The chain uses TRBV19 and TRBJ2-6; the match to TRBD1 covers 10 bases. CDR1 is LNHDA and CDR2 is SQIVND in the germline V gene (reference sequence). V trimming: 9 bases; J trimming: 0 bases; junction bases outside the gene matches: 8. CDR3 length: 17 residues. The CDR3 sequence is CASLRQGAGSGANVLTF. DNA for the CDR3: TGTGCCAGCCTCAGACAGGGGGCTGGCTCTGGGGCCAACGTCCTGACTTTC.

This clonotype turned up a few times. The chain uses TRBV15 and TRBJ2-1; 8 nucleotides align to TRBD2. This CDR3 has 14 residues. With V trimmed by 0 bases and J by 10 bases, 5 bases remained unmatched. Germline lookup yields CDR1 LNHNV and CDR2 YYDKDF (reference sequence). The DNA of the CDR3 is TGTGCCACCAGCAGAGATCGGGGGGGCCGAGAGCAGTTCTTC. It encodes CATSRDRGGREQFF.

Comment on this clonotype: Since no conserved phenylalanine or tryptophan closes the CDR3, a read error is the likely cause. CDR3 residues: CASGQGNTGELFS. CDR3 nucleotides: TGCGCCAGCGGACAGGGGAACACCGGGGAGCTGTTTTCT. The V call is TRBV5-1, the J call TRBJ2-2, with 8 bases aligning to TRBD1. Trimming removed 7 bases from V and 1 base from J; junction bases left unmatched: 0. Germline lookup yields CDR1 SGHRS and CDR2 YFSETQ. CDR3 length equals 13 residues.

In its sample, this clonotype was seen many times. V and J are TRBV7-3 and TRBJ1-1, with D unresolved. The V gene's germline CDR1 is SGHTA and CDR2 FQGTGA. V shed 0 bases and J shed 0 bases, with 2 bases lying between them. CDR3 length: 13 residues. This CDR3 is CASSLTLNTEAFF. DNA of the CDR3: TGTGCCAGCAGCTTAACGTTGAACACTGAAGCTTTCTTT.

A few counts support this clonotype. This sequence joins TRBV7-2 and TRBJ2-1; D gene ambiguous. From germline, CDR1 is SGHTA and CDR2 FQGNSA. This CDR3 has 15 residues. Trimming pared 4 bases from V and 4 bases from J, leaving 14 bases between. CDR3 residues: CASSSLGIAYNEQFF. DNA for the CDR3: TGTGCCAGCAGCTCCTTGGGGATTGCGTACAATGAGCAGTTCTTC.

This clonotype has a handful of counts. The V call is TRBV5-1, the J call TRBJ1-2, with 8 bases aligning to TRBD1. Losses at the gene ends were 9 bases for V and 6 bases for J; bases not matched to a gene: 19. This CDR3 region has 16 residues. From germline, CDR1 is SGHRS and CDR2 YFSETQ. CDR3: CATRLTGDQKRDGYTF. CDR3 coding DNA: TGCGCCACCAGACTGACAGGGGATCAGAAAAGGGATGGCTACACCTTC.

This clonotype was seen at least ten times. The chain uses TRBV5-1 and TRBJ1-1, with D maybe TRBD1 (6 bases). Germline CDR1 SGHRS, CDR2 YFSETQ. V was pared by 1 base and J by 6 bases, with 16 bases between. The CDR3 is 15 amino acids. The CDR3 bases are TGCGCCAGCAGCTTGAGGGGGGAAGGGAGCGCTGAAGCTTTCTTT. Protein sequence: CASSLRGEGSAEAFF.

This clonotype was detected ten times or more. The chain recombines TRBV11-3 with TRBJ2-5; possible D gene TRBD2, 6 bases. Germline CDR1 is SGHNT and CDR2 is YENEEA. The V gene lost 1 base and the J gene lost 5 bases, with 11 bases spanning the gap. The CDR3 totals 14 residues. This CDR3 is CASSLGGSGETQYF. The DNA for the CDR3 is TGTGCCAGCAGCTTAGGAGGGAGCGGGGAGACCCAGTACTTC.

This clonotype was detected many times. This rearrangement joins TRBV20-1 to TRBJ1-2; no reliable D call. Per germline, CDR1 DFQATT and CDR2 SNEGSKA (reference sequence). The CDR3 spans 11 residues. The V end lost 3 bases, the J end lost 6 bases, and 8 bases lay between the germline ends. CDR3: CSASLYNGYTF. The DNA of the CDR3 is TGCAGTGCTAGTCTCTACAATGGCTACACCTTC.